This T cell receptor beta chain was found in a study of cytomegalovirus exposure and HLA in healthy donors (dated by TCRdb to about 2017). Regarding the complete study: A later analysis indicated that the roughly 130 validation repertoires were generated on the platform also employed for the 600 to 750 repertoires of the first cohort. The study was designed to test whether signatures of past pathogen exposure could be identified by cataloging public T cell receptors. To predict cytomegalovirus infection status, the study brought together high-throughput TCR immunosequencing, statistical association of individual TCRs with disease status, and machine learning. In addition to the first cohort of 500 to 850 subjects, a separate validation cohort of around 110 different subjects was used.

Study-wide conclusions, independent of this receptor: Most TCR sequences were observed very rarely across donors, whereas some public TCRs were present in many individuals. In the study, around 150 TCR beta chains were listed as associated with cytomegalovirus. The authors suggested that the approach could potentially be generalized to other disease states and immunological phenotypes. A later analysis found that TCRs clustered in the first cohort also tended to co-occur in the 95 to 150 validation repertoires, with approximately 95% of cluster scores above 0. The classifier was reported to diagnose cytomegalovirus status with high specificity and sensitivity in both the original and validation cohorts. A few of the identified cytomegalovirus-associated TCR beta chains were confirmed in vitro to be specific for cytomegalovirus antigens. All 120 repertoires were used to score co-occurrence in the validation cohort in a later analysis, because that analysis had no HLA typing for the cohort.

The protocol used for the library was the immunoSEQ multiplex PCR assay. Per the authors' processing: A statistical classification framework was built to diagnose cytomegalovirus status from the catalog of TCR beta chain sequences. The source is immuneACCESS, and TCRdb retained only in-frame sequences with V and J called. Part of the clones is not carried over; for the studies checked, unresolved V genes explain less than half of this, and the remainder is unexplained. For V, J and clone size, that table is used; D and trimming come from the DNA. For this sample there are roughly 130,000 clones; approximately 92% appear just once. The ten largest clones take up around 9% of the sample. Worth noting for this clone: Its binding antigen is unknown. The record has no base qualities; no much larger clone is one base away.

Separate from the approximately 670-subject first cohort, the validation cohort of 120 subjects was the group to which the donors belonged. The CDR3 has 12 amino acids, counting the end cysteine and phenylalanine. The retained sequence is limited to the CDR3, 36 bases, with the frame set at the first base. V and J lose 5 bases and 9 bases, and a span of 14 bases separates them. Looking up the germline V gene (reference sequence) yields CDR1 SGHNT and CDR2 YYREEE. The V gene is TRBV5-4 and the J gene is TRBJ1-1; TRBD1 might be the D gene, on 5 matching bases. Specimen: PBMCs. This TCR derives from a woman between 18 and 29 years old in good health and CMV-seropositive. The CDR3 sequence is CASSSPGNQAFF. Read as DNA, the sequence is TGTGCCAGCAGTTCTCCAGGGAATCAAGCTTTCTTT.